A selection of T cell receptor beta chains follows, all from one sample in a study of blood T cell repertoires in COVID-19. Using immunoSEQ multiplex PCR, the repertoire was profiled, and TCRdb retains in-frame clones only, with some absent. The sample comprises tens of thousands of clones, approximately 83% of which are singletons, and less than 1.5% rests with the top ten. The sequenced material came from peripheral blood. The receptors stem from a man between 40 and 49 years old with acute or convalescent COVID-19. The CDR3 runs from the conserved cysteine through the conserved F or W. Fields, in order: V gene, CDR3 length, J gene, D gene, clone size, CDR3 protein, CDR3 DNA. D genes are given only for firm matches. Some rows mark clone size as missing; the rest say once, few, many or name a class of expanded clone.

TRBV11-3	14	TRBJ2-3	NA	NA	CASTLPSRGNAQYF	TGTGCCAGCACCCTCCCCAGTAGGGGGAATGCGCAGTATTTT
TRBV24-1	18	TRBJ2-2	TRBD2	once	CATSDRGTSGGYTGELFF	TGTGCCACCAGTGACCGCGGGACTAGCGGGGGCTACACCGGGGAGCTGTTTTTT
TRBV2	17	TRBJ2-3	TRBD2	NA	CASSEASGGISTDTQYF	TGTGCCAGCAGTGAAGCTAGCGGGGGGATAAGCACAGATACGCAGTATTTT
TRBV30	14	TRBJ1-5	NA	once	CAWRGPSSGQPQHF	TGTGCCTGGAGGGGCCCTAGCTCGGGCCAGCCCCAGCATTTT
TRBV5-1	16	TRBJ1-4	NA	NA	CASRSSLQGLNEKLFF	TGCGCCAGCCGCTCTTCCCTACAGGGCCTTAATGAAAAACTGTTTTTT
TRBV25-1	14	TRBJ1-2	TRBD1	NA	CASSLRDSDYGYTF	TGTGCCAGCAGTCTGCGGGACAGTGACTATGGCTACACCTTC
TRBV24-1	16	TRBJ2-3	TRBD2	NA	CATSEGTSAYTDTQYF	TGTGCCACCAGTGAGGGGACTAGCGCTTACACAGATACGCAGTATTTT
TRBV5-1	18	TRBJ2-3	TRBD2	NA	CASSLAKGLAGGADTQYF	TGCGCCAGCAGCTTGGCCAAAGGACTAGCGGGGGGGGCAGATACGCAGTATTTT
TRBV6-4	17	TRBJ1-2	TRBD1	NA	CASSDRIDRGNVRGYTF	TGTGCCAGCAGTGACCGAATAGACAGGGGGAATGTACGTGGCTACACCTTC
TRBV9	15	TRBJ2-5	NA	NA	CASSPSGGRLETQYF	TGTGCCAGCAGCCCGTCCGGGGGGCGTCTGGAGACCCAGTACTTC
TRBV7-9	13	TRBJ2-7	NA	NA	CASSQTRSYEQYF	TGTGCCAGCAGCCAGACTCGATCCTACGAGCAGTACTTC
TRBV7-2	16	TRBJ1-1	NA	few	CASSTSPSSNDNEAFF	TGTGCCAGCAGCACCTCGCCCAGCTCGAATGACAATGAAGCTTTCTTT
TRBV10-3	16	TRBJ1-3	TRBD1	once	CAISSGTVSSGNTIYF	TGTGCCATCAGCTCCGGGACAGTTAGCTCTGGAAACACCATATATTTT
TRBV24-1	15	TRBJ1-4	NA	NA	CATSDSTLDSEKLFF	TGTGCCACCAGTGATTCGACCCTAGATAGTGAAAAACTGTTTTTT
TRBV30	13	TRBJ1-4	TRBD1	once	CAWSRAGGQKLFF	TGTGCCTGGAGTCGGGCAGGGGGCCAAAAACTGTTTTTT
TRBV4-2	13	TRBJ1-1	NA	NA	CASSRLTSTEAFF	TGTGCCAGCAGCCGCTTAACCAGCACTGAAGCTTTCTTT